This is a list of T cell receptor beta chains from one sample in a study of response to subunit inactivated influenza vaccine. TCRdb independently ran MiXCR on the RT-PCR reads; one entry per CDR3 protein. The sample records hundreds of thousands of distinct CDR3 sequences, roughly 15% being singletons. The input for sequencing was PBMCs from blood, taken 14 to 15 days before vaccination. The receptors come from a man in his fifties who received an inactivated influenza vaccine. Both conserved end residues are part of each CDR3. The D gene is left open where the match is weak. Expanded clones get a size class; other rows say once, few or many, or leave the size out.

NA,14,TRBJ2-7,NA,TRBV2,TGTGCCAGCAGTGAAGAAACAGGGCCCTACGAGCAGTACTTC,CASSEETGPYEQYF
TRBD2,16,TRBJ2-1,many,TRBV5-1,TGCGCCAGCAGCTTGGCCCGGCTAGCGGGAGGGGATGAGCAGTTCTTC,CASSLARLAGGDEQFF
TRBD1,17,TRBJ1-4,few,TRBV4-2,TGTGCCAGCAGCCAAGATCTCCAGGGGGCAACTAATGAAAAACTGTTTTTT,CASSQDLQGATNEKLFF
NA,16,TRBJ2-5,few,TRBV7-2,TGTGCCAGCAGCCTACGAACTGGTGGGAGGATGGAGACCCAGTACTTC,CASSLRTGGRMETQYF
NA,16,TRBJ2-1,NA,TRBV3-1,TGTGCCAGCAGCCAAGAGATCGGGGACACCTACAATGAGCAGTTCTTC,CASSQEIGDTYNEQFF
NA,12,TRBJ1-4,NA,TRBV7-9,TGTGCCAGCAGCCCGGGGAGCGAAAAACTGTTTTTT,CASSPGSEKLFF
TRBD2,15,TRBJ2-1,NA,TRBV7-8,TGTGCCAGCAGCTTAGTTATCAACGGGGGGAATGAGCAGTTTTTC,CASSLVINGGNEQFF
TRBD2,15,TRBJ2-7,NA,TRBV28,TGTGCCAGCAGACCCGGGACTAGCGGGAGCTACGAGCAGTACTTC,CASRPGTSGSYEQYF
NA,16,TRBJ2-3,NA,TRBV7-9,TGTGCCAGCAGCTTCGGTATGCACCCTACCCCAGATACGCAGTATTTT,CASSFGMHPTPDTQYF
TRBD2,12,TRBJ2-1,NA,TRBV6-2/TRBV6-3,TGTGCCAGCAGTTCCGGACTAGCGGACGAGTTCTTC,CASSSGLADEFF
NA,14,TRBJ2-5,NA,TRBV20-1,TGCAGTGCTAGCCCCCGGGGCCTTAAAGAGACCCAGTACTTC,CSASPRGLKETQYF
NA,14,TRBJ1-1,few,TRBV20-1,TGCGCTACCTGGGGCAGCTACATGAACACTGAAGCTTTCTTT,CATWGSYMNTEAFF
NA,12,TRBJ2-5,NA,TRBV18,TGTGCCAGCTCAACGTACCAAGAGACCCAGTACTTC,CASSTYQETQYF
TRBD1,18,TRBJ2-3,NA,TRBV10-2,TGCGCCAGCAGTCGAGGGACAGGGGGCGGGGAGAGGACAGATACGCAGTATTTT,CASSRGTGGGERTDTQYF
NA,15,TRBJ2-3,few,TRBV7-2,TGTGCCAGCTCAGTCAGGCCTTCTGGCACAGATACGCAGTATTTT,CASSVRPSGTDTQYF
NA,16,TRBJ2-1,few,TRBV28,TGTGCCAGCAGTTTAAGGGTCCCCTCCTTGGGGGATGAGCAGTTCTTC,CASSLRVPSLGDEQFF
TRBD1,15,TRBJ2-1,NA,TRBV19,TGTGCCAGTAGTATGGGGACAGGTGGGAAGGGTGAGCAGTTCTTC,CASSMGTGGKGEQFF
NA,15,TRBJ1-5,NA,TRBV18,TGTGCCAGCTCTGCAACAGGGATGGGTAATCAGCCCCAGCATTTT,CASSATGMGNQPQHF
NA,14,TRBJ2-7,NA,TRBV6-1,TGTGCCAGCAGCCTAGTAGGGTGGGTCTACGAGCAGTACTTC,CASSLVGWVYEQYF
TRBD2,14,TRBJ2-5,few,TRBV7-9,TGTGCCAGCAGCTTCGCGGGAGCAGTTGAGACCCAGTACTTC,CASSFAGAVETQYF
TRBD2,16,TRBJ2-3,NA,TRBV4-3,TGCGCCAGCAGCCGAGGACTAGCGGGAGTGACAGATACGCAGTATTTT,CASSRGLAGVTDTQYF